This TCR beta chain was obtained from a study of patients and donors after allogeneic stem cell transplantation. Germline V gene data show CDR1 as SGHAT and CDR2 as FQNNGV. This CDR3 contains 11 residues. V lost 4 bases and J lost 10, with 10 bases in between. MiXCR, applied by TCRdb to the RT-PCR reads, yields one record per CDR3 protein. The sample lists approximately 140,000 distinct CDR3 sequences; over 35% were seen once. The sequence came from a human donor who was either an allogeneic HSCT recipient or a stem cell or donor lymphocyte infusion donor (not recorded which). It is not recorded whose cells these are; they may come from a transplant donor. Sequences were obtained from blood, either unsorted or a sorted T cell fraction (not recorded which). This sequence joins TRBV11-2 and TRBJ1-1; D is unresolved. CDR3 DNA: TGTGCCAGCAGCTCGGCCTCAGGAGCTTTCTTT. It yields the protein CASSSASGAFF.